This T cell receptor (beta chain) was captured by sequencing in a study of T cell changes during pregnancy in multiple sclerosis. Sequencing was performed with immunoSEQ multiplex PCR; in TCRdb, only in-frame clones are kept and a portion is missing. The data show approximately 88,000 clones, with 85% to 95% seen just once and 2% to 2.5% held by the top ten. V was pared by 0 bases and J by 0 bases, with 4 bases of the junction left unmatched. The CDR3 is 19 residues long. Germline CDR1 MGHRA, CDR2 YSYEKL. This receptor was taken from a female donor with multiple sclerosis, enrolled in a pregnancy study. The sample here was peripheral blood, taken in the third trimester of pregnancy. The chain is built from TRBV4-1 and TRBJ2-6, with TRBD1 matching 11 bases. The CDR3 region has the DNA TGCGCCAGCAGCCAAGACCCCGGGACAGGGGGCTCTGGGGCCAACGTCCTGACTTTC. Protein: CASSQDPGTGGSGANVLTF.